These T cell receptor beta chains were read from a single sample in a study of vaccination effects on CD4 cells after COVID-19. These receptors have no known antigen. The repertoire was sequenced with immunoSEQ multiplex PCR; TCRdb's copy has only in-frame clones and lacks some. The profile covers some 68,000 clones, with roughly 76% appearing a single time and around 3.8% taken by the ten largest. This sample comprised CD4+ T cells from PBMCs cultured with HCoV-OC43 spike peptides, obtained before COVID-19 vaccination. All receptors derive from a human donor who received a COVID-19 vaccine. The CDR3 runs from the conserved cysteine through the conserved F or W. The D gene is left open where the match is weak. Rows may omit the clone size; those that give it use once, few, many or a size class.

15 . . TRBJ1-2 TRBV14 CASSQTGGIDYGYTF TGTGCCAGCAGCCAGACAGGAGGTATCGACTATGGCTACACCTTC
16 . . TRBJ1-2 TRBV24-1 CATSSGTTLTNYGYTF TGTGCCACCAGTTCCGGGACAACACTTACTAACTATGGCTACACCTTC
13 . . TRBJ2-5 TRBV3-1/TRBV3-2 CASRSGTQETQYF TGTGCCAGCAGATCAGGGACCCAAGAGACCCAGTACTTC
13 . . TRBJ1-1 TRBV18 CASSSYGNTEAFF TGTGCCAGCTCATCGTACGGGAACACTGAAGCTTTCTTT
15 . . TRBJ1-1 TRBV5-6 CASSFQQVGNTEAFF TGTGCCAGCAGCTTCCAACAGGTGGGGAACACTGAAGCTTTCTTT
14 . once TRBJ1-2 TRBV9 CASSVQLGAGGYTF TGTGCCAGCAGCGTCCAATTGGGGGCGGGTGGCTACACCTTC
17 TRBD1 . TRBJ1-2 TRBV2 CASSSRTGGASGDGYTF TGTGCCAGCAGTTCTCGGACAGGGGGCGCGTCTGGGGATGGCTACACCTTC
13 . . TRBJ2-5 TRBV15 CATSRGYGETQYF TGTGCCACCAGCAGAGGTTATGGGGAGACCCAGTACTTC
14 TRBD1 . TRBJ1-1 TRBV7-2 CASSPRQGVTEAFF TGTGCCAGCAGCCCAAGACAGGGGGTAACTGAAGCTTTCTTT
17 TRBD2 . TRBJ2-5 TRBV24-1 CATSDHSRTSNPETQYF TGTGCCACCAGTGACCACTCACGGACTAGCAACCCAGAGACCCAGTACTTC
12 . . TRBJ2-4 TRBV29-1 CSVQGGGNIQYF TGCAGCGTTCAGGGAGGTGGTAACATTCAGTACTTC
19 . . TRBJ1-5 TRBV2 CASSEAVRGAIFGFQPQHF TGTGCCAGCAGTGAAGCAGTCCGGGGGGCGATTTTTGGATTTCAGCCCCAGCATTTT
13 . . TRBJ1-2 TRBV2 CASSERVGYGYTF TGTGCCAGCAGTGAGAGGGTTGGCTATGGCTACACCTTC
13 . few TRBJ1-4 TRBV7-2 CASRSSRNEKLFF TGTGCCAGCAGAAGTAGCCGCAATGAAAAACTGTTTTTT
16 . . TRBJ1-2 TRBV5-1 CASSLAGGATNYGYTF TGCGCCAGCAGCTTGGCCGGGGGGGCTACTAACTATGGCTACACCTTC
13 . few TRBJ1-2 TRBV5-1 CASSLAEGDGYTF TGCGCCAGCAGCTTGGCGGAGGGAGATGGCTACACCTTC
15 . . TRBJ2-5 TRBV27 CASSSLGGGEETQYF TGTGCCAGCAGTTCCTTAGGAGGGGGTGAGGAGACCCAGTACTTC
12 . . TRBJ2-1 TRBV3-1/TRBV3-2 CASSQGSAEQFF TGTGCCAGCAGCCAAGGCAGCGCGGAGCAGTTCTTC
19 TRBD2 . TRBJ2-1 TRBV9 CASSEDLAGGRRSYNEQFF TGTGCCAGCAGCGAGGACCTAGCGGGGGGCCGACGCTCCTACAATGAGCAGTTCTTC
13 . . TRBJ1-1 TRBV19 CASMRGGNTEAFF TGTGCCAGTATGAGGGGGGGGAACACTGAAGCTTTCTTT
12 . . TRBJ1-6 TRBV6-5 CASSYPQGPLHF TGTGCCAGCAGTTACCCCCAGGGTCCCCTCCACTTT
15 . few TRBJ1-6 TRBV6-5 CASSSERVLSSPLHF TGTGCCAGCAGTTCGGAGCGAGTGCTGAGCTCACCCCTCCACTTT
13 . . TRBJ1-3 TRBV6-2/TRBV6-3 CASSSGSGNTIYF TGTGCCAGCAGTTCAGGGTCTGGAAACACCATATATTTT
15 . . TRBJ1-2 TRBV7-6 CASSPLALSPYGYTF TGTGCCAGCAGCCCGTTGGCACTTTCACCCTATGGCTACACCTTC
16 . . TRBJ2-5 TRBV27 CASRSLLGPTKETQYF TGTGCCAGCAGATCACTCCTAGGGCCAACTAAAGAGACCCAGTACTTC
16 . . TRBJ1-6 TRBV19 CASSGGVGKNNSPLHF TGTGCCAGTAGTGGAGGAGTAGGGAAGAATAATTCACCCCTCCACTTT
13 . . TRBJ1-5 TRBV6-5 CASSQGLGQPQHF TGTGCCAGCAGTCAGGGGCTAGGACAGCCCCAGCATTTT
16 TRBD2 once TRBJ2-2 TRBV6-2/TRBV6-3 CASSPRLADGTGELFF TGTGCCAGCAGTCCAAGACTAGCAGACGGCACCGGGGAGCTGTTTTTT
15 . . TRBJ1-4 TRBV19 CASSNRQQTNEKLFF TGTGCCAGTAGTAATCGACAGCAGACTAATGAAAAACTGTTTTTT
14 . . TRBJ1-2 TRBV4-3 CASSQEQGNYGYTF TGCGCCAGCAGCCAAGAACAAGGGAACTATGGCTACACCTTC
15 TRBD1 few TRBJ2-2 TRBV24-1 CATSGQGANTGELFF TGTGCCACCAGTGGACAGGGGGCGAACACCGGGGAGCTGTTTTTT
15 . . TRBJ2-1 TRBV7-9 CASSPRGGIDNEQFF TGTGCCAGCAGCCCAAGGGGGGGGATTGACAATGAGCAGTTCTTC
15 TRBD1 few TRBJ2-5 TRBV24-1 CATSDSRQGAETQYF TGTGCCACCAGTGATTCGCGACAGGGAGCGGAGACCCAGTACTTC
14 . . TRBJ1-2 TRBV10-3 CAISGQGDNYGYTF TGTGCCATCAGTGGGCAAGGGGACAACTATGGCTACACCTTC
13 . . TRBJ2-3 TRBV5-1 CASSPDSTDTQYF TGCGCCAGCAGCCCGGATAGCACAGATACGCAGTATTTT
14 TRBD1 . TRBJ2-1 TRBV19 CATRTGGSWNEQFF TGTGCCACCAGGACAGGGGGCAGTTGGAATGAGCAGTTCTTC
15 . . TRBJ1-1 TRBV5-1 CASSLGGLMNTEAFF TGCGCCAGCAGCTTGGGGGGGTTGATGAACACTGAAGCTTTCTTT
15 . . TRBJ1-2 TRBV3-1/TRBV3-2 CASSHYEPGLYGYTF TGTGCCAGCAGCCATTATGAGCCCGGCTTATATGGCTACACCTTC
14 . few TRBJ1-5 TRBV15 CATSRESSNQPQHF TGTGCCACCAGCAGAGAGAGCAGCAATCAGCCCCAGCATTTT
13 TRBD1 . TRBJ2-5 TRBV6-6 CASKTGGAETQYF TGTGCCAGCAAGACAGGGGGTGCGGAGACCCAGTACTTC
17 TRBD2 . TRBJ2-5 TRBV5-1 CASSLGAGGGRQETQYF TGCGCCAGCAGCTTGGGGGCGGGCGGGGGTCGGCAAGAGACCCAGTACTTC
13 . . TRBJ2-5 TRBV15 CATSRGLAETQYF TGTGCCACCAGCAGAGGTCTAGCCGAGACCCAGTACTTC
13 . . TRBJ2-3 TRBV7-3 CASSSKGADTQYF TGTGCCAGCAGCTCTAAGGGAGCGGATACGCAGTATTTT
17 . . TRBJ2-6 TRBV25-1 CASSELATRSGANVLTF TGTGCCAGCAGTGAATTGGCCACCCGCTCTGGGGCCAACGTCCTGACTTTC
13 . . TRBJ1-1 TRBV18 CASSPGANTEAFF TGTGCCAGCTCCCCGGGTGCGAACACTGAAGCTTTCTTT
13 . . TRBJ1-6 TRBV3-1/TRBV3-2 CASSQPGRGSLHF TGTGCCAGCAGCCAGCCCGGACGGGGCAGCCTCCACTTT
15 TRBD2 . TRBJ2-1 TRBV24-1 CATSAQRGGTNEQFF TGTGCCACCAGTGCCCAGCGGGGGGGTACAAATGAGCAGTTCTTC
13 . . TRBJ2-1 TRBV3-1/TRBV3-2 CASSQRWGNEQFF TGTGCCAGCAGCCAGCGTTGGGGGAATGAGCAGTTCTTC
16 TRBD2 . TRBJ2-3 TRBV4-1 CASSQASGGSTDTQYF TGCGCCAGCAGCCAAGCCAGCGGGGGGAGCACAGATACGCAGTATTTT
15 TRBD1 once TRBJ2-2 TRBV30 CAWSSGQGYTGELFF TGTGCCTGGAGTTCGGGACAGGGTTACACCGGGGAGCTGTTTTTT
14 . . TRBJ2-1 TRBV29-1 CSVEGSHSYNEQFF TGCAGCGTTGAGGGTTCCCATTCCTACAATGAGCAGTTCTTC
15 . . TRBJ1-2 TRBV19 CASSIYAGGGYGYTF TGTGCCAGTAGTATTTATGCGGGGGGCGGCTATGGCTACACCTTC
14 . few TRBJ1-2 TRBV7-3 CASSSGRVWDGYTF TGTGCCAGCAGCTCAGGACGAGTTTGGGATGGCTACACCTTC
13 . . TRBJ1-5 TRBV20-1 CSASQGLNQPQHF TGCAGTGCTAGTCAGGGGCTGAATCAGCCCCAGCATTTT
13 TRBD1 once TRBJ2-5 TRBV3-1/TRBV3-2 CASSLTGEETQYF TGTGCCAGCAGCTTGACAGGGGAAGAGACCCAGTACTTC
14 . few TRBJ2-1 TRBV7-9 CASSRAGPNNEQFF TGTGCCAGCAGCAGAGCCGGGCCCAACAATGAGCAGTTCTTC
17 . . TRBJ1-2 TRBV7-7 CASSFRRWGGSDYGYTF TGTGCCAGCAGCTTTAGGCGGTGGGGGGGATCAGACTATGGCTACACCTTC
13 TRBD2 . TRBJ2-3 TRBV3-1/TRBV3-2 CASSHTSGDTQYF TGTGCCAGCAGCCACACTAGCGGTGATACGCAGTATTTT
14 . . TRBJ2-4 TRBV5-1 CASSIEFAGNIQYF TGCGCCAGCAGCATCGAGTTCGCCGGAAACATTCAGTACTTC